Following are 27 T cell receptor beta chains from one sample sequenced in a study of T cell responses to AZD1222 COVID-19 vaccine. The assay was immunoSEQ multiplex PCR, and TCRdb's table has in-frame clones only and misses some. This repertoire shows approximately 190,000 clones, approximately 91% found once; its top ten account for approximately 0.98%. This sample comprised peripheral blood, obtained on day 0 of AZD1222 vaccination. The receptors were sampled from an adult in good health.

V usage is TRBV28 and J usage is TRBJ2-7, with 8 bases lining up with TRBD1. This CDR3 region has 14 residues. Germline lookup yields CDR1 MDHEN and CDR2 SYDVKM. After removal of 7 bases from V and 1 base from J, the junction contained 6 bases not matched to a gene. The CDR3 DNA is TGTGCCAGCACCACAGGGGGATGGTCCTACGAGCAGTACTTC. Translating it yields CASTTGGWSYEQYF.

This sequence joins TRBV24-1 and TRBJ1-3; 7 bases match TRBD1. Germline values: CDR1 KGHDR, CDR2 SFDVKD. The CDR3 is 15 residues long. V shed 10 bases and J 3 bases; nucleotides not matched to a gene: 11. CDR3 in amino acids: CATDSDRVRGNTIYF. In DNA, the CDR3 is TGTGCCACGGACTCAGACAGGGTCCGTGGAAACACCATATATTTT.

V and J are TRBV6-5 and TRBJ1-1, with no clear D. Per germline, CDR1 MNHEY and CDR2 SVGAGI. This CDR3 spans 13 amino acids. V gave up 6 bases and J gave up 4 bases, with 12 bases separating them. The CDR3 sequence is CASSQTGVTEAFF. CDR3 in DNA: TGTGCCAGCAGCCAGACTGGGGTCACTGAAGCTTTCTTT.

The genes are TRBV25-1 and TRBJ1-6, with no clear D. V lost 4 bases and J lost 10, with 8 bases in between. The V gene's germline CDR1 is MGHDK and CDR2 SYGVNS. The CDR3 loop spans 12 amino acids. The CDR3 reads CASSGRNSPLHF. The CDR3 region has the DNA TGTGCCAGCAGTGGTCGGAACTCACCCCTCCACTTT.

V is TRBV11-1 and J is TRBJ1-1; no firm D call. V was cut by 2 bases and J by 4 bases, with 11 bases left in between. In germline, CDR1 is SGHAT, CDR2 FQDESV (reference sequence). The CDR3 has 14 residues. CDR3 residues: CASSLNLEGTEAFF. CDR3 sequence (DNA): TGTGCCAGCAGCTTAAATCTTGAGGGCACTGAAGCTTTCTTT.

CDR3 in amino acids: CASSEALRDRNQPQHF. In nucleotides, the CDR3 is TGTGCCAGCAGTGAAGCGCTTCGGGACAGGAATCAGCCCCAGCATTTT. The J gene is TRBJ1-5, the V gene TRBV6-1; 8 bases fit TRBD1. Germline V gene lookup returns CDR1 MNHNS and CDR2 SASEGT. This CDR3 is built from 16 residues. With V trimmed by 0 bases and J by 4 bases, 5 bases remained unmatched.

The CDR3 is CASSYSAFEPQHF. DNA for the CDR3: TGTGCCAGCAGTTACTCGGCTTTTGAGCCCCAGCATTTT. The V gene is TRBV6-5, the J gene TRBJ1-5; D is uncertain. Per the germline V gene, CDR1 is MNHEY and CDR2 is SVGAGI. The V and J ends lost 0 bases and 8 bases respectively, with 8 bases between them. The length of the CDR3 is 13 residues.

The chain is built from TRBV5-1 and TRBJ2-5; D assignment may be TRBD1 or TRBD2 (6 bases each). Between the trimmed V and J ends, which lost 2 bases and 5 bases, there was a span of 10 bases. The CDR3 loop spans 13 amino acids. CDR1 and CDR2 (germline): SGHRS, YFSETQ. DNA of the CDR3: TGCGCCAGCAGCTTCACAGGGAGGGAGACCCAGTACTTC. Amino acid sequence: CASSFTGRETQYF.

The rearrangement links TRBV29-1 to TRBJ2-7, with TRBD1 identical over 7 bases. The CDR3 covers 13 residues. Germline V gene lookup returns CDR1 SQVTM and CDR2 ANQGSEA. V lost 6 bases to trimming and J lost 0 bases; unmatched junction nucleotides: 5. This CDR3 is CSVQGQLSYEQYF. For the CDR3, the DNA is TGCAGCGTGCAGGGACAGCTCTCCTACGAGCAGTACTTC.

This chain connects TRBV9 to TRBJ1-2; 7 nucleotides match TRBD1. Germline V gives CDR1 SGDLS, CDR2 YYNGEE. This CDR3 contains 15 residues. The V segment lost 0 bases and the J segment 4 bases; nucleotides outside the gene matches: 6. CDR3 DNA sequence: TGTGCCAGCAGCGTAGAGGGACAGTTCGCCTATGGCTACACCTTC. It encodes CASSVEGQFAYGYTF.

As to this clone: The same CDR3 arises from other DNA sequences in this sample as well. The genes are TRBV9 and TRBJ1-6; no firm D call. Per the germline V gene, CDR1 is SGDLS and CDR2 is YYNGEE. The CDR3 has 15 amino acids. Trimming stripped 0 bases from V and 7 bases from J, with 11 bases between. The CDR3 here is CASSVGGSDNSPLHF. The CDR3 DNA reads as TGTGCCAGCAGCGTAGGTGGGAGCGACAATTCACCCCTCCACTTT.

This chain links TRBV24-1 with TRBJ2-5, with 10 bases identical to TRBD2. The length of the CDR3 is 16 residues. J was trimmed by 4 bases and V by 9 bases; bases with no gene match: 13. The V gene's germline CDR1 is KGHDR and CDR2 SFDVKD. The DNA for the CDR3 is TGTGCCACCTCAGGAGCGGGAGGGCCCCATGGAGAGACCCAGTACTTC. Its protein is CATSGAGGPHGETQYF.

The CDR3, as DNA: TGTGCCAGCAGCCAGGACACCATCACTGAAGCTTTCTTT. This gives the protein CASSQDTITEAFF. This chain links TRBV11-2 with TRBJ1-1; weak D call: TRBD1 (5 bases). Germline-derived CDR1 and CDR2 are SGHAT and FQNNGV. The CDR3 loop spans 13 amino acids. The V gene lost 5 bases and the J gene lost 4 bases, with 11 bases spanning the gap.

The chain joins TRBV7-3 to TRBJ1-1, with D maybe TRBD1 (6 bases). V dropped 5 bases and J dropped 3 bases, with 16 bases sitting between them. The germline V gene encodes CDR1 SGHTA and CDR2 FQGTGA. The CDR3 length is 15 residues. CDR3 residues: CASSLDRPPYTEAFF. The CDR3 DNA reads TGTGCCAGCAGCCTCGACAGGCCACCATACACTGAAGCTTTCTTT.

The V call is TRBV7-3, the J call TRBJ2-1; the D is unclear. The CDR3 is made up of 13 amino acids. Trimming stripped 2 bases from V and 5 bases from J, with 7 bases between. The germline gives CDR1 SGHTA, CDR2 FQGTGA. In DNA, the CDR3 is TGTGCCAGCAGCTTAGCTCCTCACAATGAGCAGTTCTTC. Translating gives CASSLAPHNEQFF.

This clone was observed once. The chain joins TRBV4-2 to TRBJ1-2; TRBD1 matches 9 bases. V shed 0 bases, J shed 5 bases, and the junction held 4 bases outside the gene matches. CDR1 and CDR2 (germline): LGHNA, YNFKEQ. This CDR3 region has 15 residues. The CDR3, as DNA: TGTGCCAGCAGCCAAGAACGGACAGGGGAATATGGCTACACCTTC. This gives the protein CASSQERTGEYGYTF.

This chain uses TRBV5-6 with TRBJ2-7; 10 bases fit TRBD2. V lost 3 bases to trimming and J lost 4 bases; unmatched junction nucleotides: 10. CDR3 length equals 16 residues. CDR1 SGHDT and CDR2 YYEEEE come from the germline V gene. The CDR3 sequence: CASSYTTGLASYEQYF. The DNA for the CDR3 is TGTGCCAGCAGCTATACGACGGGACTAGCGAGTTACGAGCAGTACTTC.

The chain has TRBV5-1 and TRBJ1-1; the D is unclear. The germline V gene encodes CDR1 SGHRS and CDR2 YFSETQ. The CDR3 covers 13 residues. V was cut by 4 bases and J by 1 base, with 8 bases left in between. This CDR3 is CASSHRQNTEAFF. In DNA form, the CDR3 reads TGCGCCAGCAGCCATAGACAGAACACTGAAGCTTTCTTT. The whole variable domain, remainder taken from reference TRBV5-1 and TRBJ1-1, is KAGVTQTPRYLIKTRGQQVTLSCSPISGHRSVSWYQQTPGQGLQFLFEYFSETQRNKGNFPGRFSGRQFSNSRSEMNVSTLELGDSALYLCASSHRQNTEAFFGQGTRLTVV.

As for this clone: The same CDR3 also results from other DNA sequences found in this sample. The rearrangement joins TRBV6-2 or TRBV6-3 to TRBJ2-7; D ambiguous. Trimming removed 4 bases from V and 0 bases from J, with 1 base in between. This CDR3 has 11 amino acids. Germline CDR1 and CDR2: MNHEY and SVGEGT. CDR3 nucleotides: TGTGCCAGCAGTTTCTCCTACGAGCAGTACTTC. This sequence encodes CASSFSYEQYF.

The chain uses TRBV27 and TRBJ2-7, with TRBD1 identical over 9 bases. This CDR3 is 14 amino acids long. Germline CDR1 reads MNHEY; CDR2 reads SMNVEV (reference sequence). The trim removed 5 bases at V and 4 bases at J, leaving 6 bases unmatched. The CDR3 DNA follows: TGTGCCAGCAGTGCCGGGACAGGGAAGTACGAGCAGTACTTC. Translating it yields CASSAGTGKYEQYF.

The chain carries TRBV24-1 and TRBJ1-6; 9 positions agree with TRBD1. Germline V gene data show CDR1 as KGHDR and CDR2 as SFDVKD. Trimming at V came to 4 bases and at J to 7 bases, leaving 4 bases not matched to a gene. The CDR3 runs 15 residues. CDR3: CATSDSTGGNSPLHF. DNA for the CDR3: TGTGCCACCAGTGACTCCACAGGGGGCAATTCACCCCTCCACTTT.

The chain carries TRBV6-5 and TRBJ2-7, with unresolved D. The germline gives CDR1 MNHEY, CDR2 SVGAGI. This CDR3 comprises 13 residues. Trimming removed 4 bases from V and 2 bases from J, with 9 bases in between. This CDR3 is CASSWRTAYEQYF. The CDR3 DNA reads TGTGCCAGCAGTTGGCGGACGGCCTACGAGCAGTACTTC.

The chain couples TRBV10-1 to TRBJ1-2; no firm D call. CDR3 length equals 18 residues. V dropped 0 bases and J dropped 5 bases, with 22 bases sitting between them. Germline assignment: CDR1 WNHNN and CDR2 SYGVQD (reference sequence). CDR3 amino acids: CASSESTPPLPKRYGYTF. CDR3 DNA: TGCGCCAGCAGTGAGTCGACCCCTCCGCTCCCTAAGAGGTATGGCTACACCTTC.

The J gene is TRBJ1-4, the V gene TRBV19; D is perhaps TRBD1 (6 bases). V lost 10 bases, J lost 7 bases, and 13 bases lay in between. The CDR3 extends over 12 amino acids. Germline-derived CDR1 and CDR2 are LNHDA and SQIVND (reference sequence). The CDR3 DNA sequence: TGTGCCACCTCACAGGGTTTTGAAAAACTGTTTTTT. Protein: CATSQGFEKLFF.

This chain links TRBV7-9 with TRBJ1-1, with D maybe TRBD1 (5 bases). Trimming pared 4 bases from V and 1 base from J, leaving 19 bases between. CDR3 size: 17 residues. CDR1 and CDR2 (germline): SEHNR, FQNEAQ (reference sequence). CDR3 amino acids: CASSSPIGDSRNTEAFF. In DNA, the CDR3 is TGTGCCAGCAGCTCACCAATAGGGGACTCCCGGAACACTGAAGCTTTCTTT.

The rearrangement links TRBV5-1 to TRBJ2-7; 10 nucleotides agree with TRBD2. CDR1 is SGHRS and CDR2 is YFSETQ in the germline V gene. CDR3 length: 14 amino acids. Trimming cost V 7 bases and J 1 base; bases outside gene matches: 5. The CDR3 loop is CASHGTSASYEQYF. DNA of the CDR3: TGCGCCAGCCACGGGACTAGCGCTTCCTACGAGCAGTACTTC.

This chain uses TRBV14 with TRBJ2-4; D not resolved. The CDR3 consists of 13 residues. Deletions cut 0 bases from V and 9 bases from J, with 9 bases between. Germline V gene sequence: CDR1 SGHDN, CDR2 FVKESK. The CDR3 spells CASSQDGPRIQYF. As DNA, the CDR3 is TGTGCCAGCAGCCAAGATGGCCCACGCATTCAGTACTTC.